This section outlines one TCR beta chain sequence together with its context. There is no known antigen for this receptor. Base quality data are lacking; no much larger clone is found one base away. In the prospective study, participants were roughly 18 to 95 years old, resided in about two dozen geographic areas of the United States, and were enrolled through a virtual design. In the prospective study, participants were assigned to cohorts based on the clinical history participants reported in a screening survey and a study questionnaire. A participant counted as exposed if, within 2 weeks of entering the study, that participant had been in contact with someone who had a PCR-confirmed or clinician-diagnosed COVID-19 case. In the prospective study, whole blood, serum and a nasopharyngeal or oropharyngeal swab were collected from each participant by mobile phlebotomists. Additional blood draws and questionnaires over an approximately 2-month period could optionally be provided by prospective study participants. Prospective study blood samples were shipped either frozen or at room temperature before DNA extraction.

TCRbeta CDR3 regions were amplified from genomic DNA by means of the immunoSEQ Assay, a bias-controlled multiplex PCR. In the source study's methods: Nucleated cell counts per sample were estimated from amplification of reference gene primers within the assay. To quantify the absolute abundance of each unique TCRbeta CDR3 rearrangement, sequence reads were collapsed and filtered. For each sample, productive Simpson clonality was calculated as the square root of Simpson's diversity index over productive rearrangements. As stored in TCRdb, this immuneACCESS dataset retains in-frame rearrangements with V and J assigned. A fraction of the clones does not appear; measured against another copy, unresolved V genes explain less than half of the discrepancy, and the remainder lacks a known reason. V and J calls and clone size are copied from that table; D and trimming were computed from the DNA. This sample gives some 400,000 clones in total; about nine tenths of them show up just once. In total, the top ten clones hold about 0.78% of the sample.

These data come from a study of blood T cell repertoires in COVID-19 (TCRdb year 2020). Background for the entire study: Samples covering the acute and convalescent phases of COVID-19 were provided by collaborators in the United States, Italy and Spain. The material from the prospective study consisted of cDNA or gDNA derived from T cells, B-cell-depleted T cells, or PBMCs. Deeply sampled blood TCRbeta repertoires from subjects exposed to, actively infected with, or recovered from COVID-19 were included in the dataset. A freely available public database, intended as a resource for researchers studying the immune response to SARS-CoV-2, is where the repertoires were released. The samples were drawn from two sources: the first 160 participants of the ongoing ImmuneRACE study, and about 1,300 subjects contributed by 6 global collaborators. Sample metadata almost always included a de-identified subject ID, COVID-19 status, age in years and sex. Where available, HLA class I and class II types were obtained from metadata supplied by the sample provider rather than from assay-based typing.

CDR1 and CDR2 (SEHNR, FQNEAQ) derive from the germline V gene (reference sequence). Taken from cysteine to phenylalanine, the CDR3 has 14 residues. The CDR3 DNA has 42 bases and is translated from base 1. V and J are trimmed by 9 bases and 1 base, and the gene matches miss 2 bases of the junction. Points the paper makes about the study in general: Clinical and demographic metadata were provided uncurated, with the amount varying by source and participant.

The rearrangement joined TRBV7-9 to TRBJ2-1, with 11 bases in between that match TRBD2. What was sequenced was PBMCs or T cells enriched from blood (not recorded which). This receptor was obtained from a woman between 40 and 50 years old who had been exposed to COVID-19. For the CDR3, the sequence is CARTSGASYNEQFF. The DNA sequence reads TGTGCCAGGACTAGCGGGGCGTCCTACAATGAGCAGTTCTTC.